A single sample gave rise to the 15 T cell receptor beta chains below, sequenced in a study of spatial heterogeneity in lung cancer. TCRdb reprocessed the 5' RACE reads via MiXCR and lists one record per CDR3 protein. The data show some 52,000 distinct CDR3 sequences, more than 6.5% seen once. The time point was: sample taken at primary tumor resection. Sequencing of whole RNA from tumor, nontumor lung or frozen PBMC involved no sorting. This specimen was PBMCs, taken at surgery. These receptors were obtained from a female donor with early-stage non-small cell lung cancer.

This clonotype has just a few counts. V usage is TRBV3-1 and J usage is TRBJ2-3; the D is unclear. The CDR3 is 13 residues long. Germline V gene sequence: CDR1 LGHDT, CDR2 YNNKEL (reference sequence). Trimming took 0 bases from V and 8 from J, leaving 9 bases between them. CDR3: CASSQDFRSTQYF. The CDR3 DNA reads as TGTGCCAGCAGCCAAGACTTTAGAAGTACGCAGTATTTT.

This clonotype appeared many times. The genes are TRBV20-1 and TRBJ1-1, with D possibly TRBD1 on 6 matching bases. V was shortened by 2 bases and J by 1 base, with 11 bases between the two germline ends. Germline loops: CDR1 DFQATT, CDR2 SNEGSKA (reference sequence). This CDR3 contains 14 residues. CDR3 nucleotide sequence: TGCAGTGCTAGACCCCGGGGACAGAACACTGAAGCTTTCTTT. It specifies CSARPRGQNTEAFF.

This clonotype was recorded at least ten times. The chain joins TRBV6-5 to TRBJ2-3; 8 positions match TRBD2. This CDR3 has 14 residues. The germline CDR1 and CDR2 sequences are MNHEY and SVGAGI. The J segment lost 6 bases and the V segment lost 2 bases, leaving 4 bases of the junction unmatched. The CDR3 bases are TGTGCCAGCAGTTACGCGGGGGGCCCGGATACGCAGTATTTT. As protein: CASSYAGGPDTQYF.

The chain combines TRBV30 with TRBJ1-2; unclear D gene. The germline V gene has CDR1 GTSNPN and CDR2 SVGIG (reference sequence). Trimming left V 4 bases short and J 8 bases short, with 20 bases between. This CDR3 comprises 14 residues. The CDR3 protein is CAWTKLLDRGGYTF. As DNA, the CDR3 is TGTGCCTGGACCAAATTGTTGGACCGTGGGGGCTACACCTTC.

This clonotype has a handful of counts. This chain connects TRBV4-1 to TRBJ2-7; 12 bases align to TRBD2. Unmatched junction bases numbered 8, after V lost 3 bases and J lost 2 bases. This CDR3 is built from 17 residues. Germline assignment: CDR1 MGHRA and CDR2 YSYEKL. CDR3 coding DNA: TGCGCCAGCAGCCACGGACTAGCGGGGTGGGAAACCTACGAGCAGTACTTC. Translation: CASSHGLAGWETYEQYF.

This clonotype has at least ten counts. This sequence joins TRBV20-1 and TRBJ1-1, with D perhaps TRBD1 (6 bases). CDR3 length: 13 residues. Germline values: CDR1 DFQATT, CDR2 SNEGSKA (reference sequence). V dropped 3 bases and J dropped 1 base, with 9 bases sitting between them. CDR3: CSASLDRNTEAFF. CDR3 DNA: TGCAGTGCTAGCTTGGACAGGAACACTGAAGCTTTCTTT.

The sample holds many counts of this clonotype. V usage is TRBV20-1 and J usage is TRBJ1-1, with D tentatively TRBD1 (5 bases). CDR3 length: 15 amino acids. The ends were cut back, 0 bases at V and 1 base at J, with 12 bases in the middle. Germline V gives CDR1 DFQATT, CDR2 SNEGSKA (reference sequence). In nucleotides, the CDR3 is TGCAGTGCTAGAGACGCAGGGTTCGCGAACACTGAAGCTTTCTTT. Translation: CSARDAGFANTEAFF.

In this sample, this clonotype turned up many times. The chain has TRBV7-3 and TRBJ2-2; D perhaps matches TRBD1 (6 bases). Trimming cost V 4 bases and J 1 base, with 13 bases left between them. Germline V gene data show CDR1 as SGHTA and CDR2 as FQGTGA. The CDR3 sequence is 16 residues long. CDR3 region: CASSSQPTGNTGELFF. In DNA, the CDR3 is TGTGCCAGCAGCTCCCAGCCGACAGGGAACACCGGGGAGCTGTTTTTT.

The V and J genes are TRBV6-2 or TRBV6-3 and TRBJ1-1, with 8 bases aligning to TRBD1. V gave up 6 bases and J gave up 3 bases; unmatched junction bases: 9. CDR1 and CDR2 from the germline V gene are MNHEY and SVGEGT. The CDR3 length is 15 residues. Written as DNA, the CDR3 is TGTGCCAGCAGGGACCCGACAGGGGCGGACACTGAAGCTTTCTTT. Protein: CASRDPTGADTEAFF.

This clonotype was seen many times. This sequence joins TRBV3-1 and TRBJ1-6; 7 bases map to TRBD1. V lost 1 base, J lost 10 bases, and 7 bases stayed unmatched. The germline V gene has CDR1 LGHDT and CDR2 YNNKEL (reference sequence). The CDR3 spans 15 residues. Here the CDR3 reads CASSQVGTVDSPLHF. CDR3 nucleotide sequence: TGTGCCAGCAGCCAAGTCGGGACAGTAGACTCACCCCTCCACTTT.

This clonotype was recorded many times. V gene TRBV29-1 combines with J gene TRBJ1-1; D unclear. The germline V and J ends were trimmed by 7 bases and 1 base, with 7 bases remaining between them. CDR3 length equals 11 residues. CDR1 and CDR2 from the germline V gene are SQVTM and ANQGSEA. The CDR3 bases are TGCAGCGGAGAGGCGAACACTGAAGCTTTCTTT. Protein sequence: CSGEANTEAFF.

This clonotype was counted ten times or more. The chain carries TRBV28 and TRBJ2-7; a weak D match, TRBD1 (6 bases). The CDR3 totals 13 residues. V lost 8 bases, J lost 2 bases, and 13 bases lay in between. The germline V gene encodes CDR1 MDHEN and CDR2 SYDVKM. The CDR3, as DNA: TGTGCCAGCGCCCGGACAGTTACCTACGAGCAGTACTTC. The encoded protein is CASARTVTYEQYF.

There are many counts of this clonotype. The rearrangement joins TRBV19 to TRBJ1-5; D is possibly TRBD1 (5 bases). The CDR3 loop spans 13 amino acids. V was pared by 8 bases and J by 7 bases, with 15 bases between. Germline CDR1 is LNHDA and CDR2 is SQIVND (reference sequence). Here the CDR3 reads CASQAGGWQPQHF. The CDR3 DNA sequence: TGTGCCAGTCAGGCGGGGGGTTGGCAGCCCCAGCATTTT.

This clonotype was counted many times. This chain uses TRBV20-1 with TRBJ2-3; D perhaps matches TRBD2 (5 bases). CDR1 DFQATT and CDR2 SNEGSKA come from the germline V gene (reference sequence). The CDR3 covers 13 residues. V was cut by 3 bases and J by 0 bases, with 7 bases left in between. CDR3 bases: TGCAGTGCTAGTACGGGGAGCACAGATACGCAGTATTTT. It translates to CSASTGSTDTQYF.

This clonotype was seen repeatedly, ten times or more. The chain combines TRBV28 with TRBJ2-1; no clear D. CDR3 size: 13 residues. V lost 8 bases and J lost 6, with 14 bases in between. Germline V lookup: CDR1 MDHEN, CDR2 SYDVKM. The CDR3 region has the DNA TGTGCCAGCTCCAAAGACTCCCCCAATGAGCAGTTCTTC. Residues: CASSKDSPNEQFF.